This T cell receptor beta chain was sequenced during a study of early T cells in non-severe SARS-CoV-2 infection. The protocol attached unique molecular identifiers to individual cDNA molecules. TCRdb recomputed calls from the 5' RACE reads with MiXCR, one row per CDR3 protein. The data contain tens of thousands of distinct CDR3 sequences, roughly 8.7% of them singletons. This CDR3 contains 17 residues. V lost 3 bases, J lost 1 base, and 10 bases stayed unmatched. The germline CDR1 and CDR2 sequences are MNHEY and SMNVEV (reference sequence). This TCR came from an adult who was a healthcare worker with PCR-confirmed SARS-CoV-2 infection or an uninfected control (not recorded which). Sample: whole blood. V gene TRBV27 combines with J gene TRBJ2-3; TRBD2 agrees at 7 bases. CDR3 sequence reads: CASSFERDADGTDTQYF. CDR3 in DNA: TGTGCCAGCAGTTTTGAGCGGGACGCAGATGGCACAGATACGCAGTATTTT.